One sample yielded the 8 T cell receptor beta chains listed below, sequenced in a study of neoadjuvant nivolumab and ipilimumab in lung cancer (dated by TCRdb to 2018 to 2020). Library preparation was by the immunoSEQ multiplex PCR assay. TCRdb carries this immuneACCESS record with in-frame sequences only. Its versions omit some clonotypes, under half of them owing to an unresolved V gene in the studies checked, with the rest unexplained. For this sample the table gives thousands of clones, of which less than 75% were detected only once. More than 12% of the sample is taken by the ten largest. The time point label, as the study defines it: at surgical resection after neoadjuvant nivolumab +/- ipilimumab. The material was tumor tissue, obtained after neoadjuvant nivolumab, alone or with ipilimumab, at or shortly before surgery. Receptors were obtained from an adult with non-small cell lung cancer.

DNA of the CDR3: TGTGCCAGCAGCGATCGGACAGGGGGCGCGGATGAGCAGTTCTTC. Translated: CASSDRTGGADEQFF. This chain links TRBV7-9 with TRBJ2-1; 11 positions match TRBD1. In germline, CDR1 is SEHNR, CDR2 FQNEAQ (reference sequence). The CDR3 covers 15 residues. V shed 5 bases, J shed 8 bases, and the junction held 8 bases outside the gene matches. Looking up the rest from reference TRBV7-9 and TRBJ2-1 gives the full variable domain: DTGVSQNPRHKITKRGQNVTFRCDPISEHNRLYWYRQTLGQGPEFLTYFQNEAQLEKSRLLSDRFSAERPKGSFSTLEIQRTEQGDSAMYLCASSDRTGGADEQFFGPGTRLTVL.

This clone was seen just once. The V call is TRBV7-2, the J call TRBJ2-7; D not resolved. The CDR3 loop spans 11 amino acids. V lost 2 bases and J 4 bases, leaving 3 bases between the germline ends. Germline V gives CDR1 SGHTA, CDR2 FQGNSA. DNA for the CDR3: TGTGCCAGCAGCTTAAGTTACGAGCAGTACTTC. Protein sequence: CASSLSYEQYF.

Sample share makes this clone large. CDR3 loop: CAWGQGGYEQYF. The CDR3 DNA follows: TGTGCCTGGGGACAGGGGGGCTACGAGCAGTACTTC. V gene TRBV30 combines with J gene TRBJ2-7; 10 positions match TRBD1. J gave up 3 bases and V 5 bases, and 1 base lay outside the gene matches. The germline CDR1 and CDR2 sequences are GTSNPN and SVGIG (reference sequence). The CDR3 sequence is 12 residues long. Full variable domain (rest looked up from reference TRBV30 and TRBJ2-7): SQTIHQWPATLVQPVGSPLSLECTVEGTSNPNLYWYRQAAGRGLQLLFYSVGIGQISSEVPQNLSASRPQDRQFILSSKKLLLSDSGFYLCAWGQGGYEQYFGPGTRLTVT.

V gene TRBV10-2 combines with J gene TRBJ1-1, with no clear D. Germline V CDR1 and CDR2: WSHSY, SAAADI. The CDR3 length is 13 residues. Trimming cost V 4 bases and J 1 base, with 7 bases left between them. The CDR3 reads CASSGGRNTEAFF. The CDR3 nucleotides are TGCGCCAGCAGTGGTGGGAGGAACACTGAAGCTTTCTTT.

This clone appeared a single time. The chain is built from TRBV7-3 and TRBJ2-3; either TRBD1 or TRBD2 may supply D (6 bases each). The CDR3 sequence is 13 residues long. Between the trimmed V and J ends, which lost 5 bases and 5 bases, there was a span of 11 bases. The germline V gene encodes CDR1 SGHTA and CDR2 FQGTGA. The CDR3 nucleotides are TGTGCCAGCAGCCCTGGGGGGCTAGATACGCAGTATTTT. Translation: CASSPGGLDTQYF.

The V gene is TRBV7-2, the J gene TRBJ2-1; unclear D gene. This CDR3 contains 13 residues. Germline assignment: CDR1 SGHTA and CDR2 FQGNSA. V dropped 1 base and J dropped 2 bases, with 3 bases sitting between them. This CDR3 is CASSLGTYNEQFF. CDR3 bases: TGTGCCAGCAGCTTAGGGACCTACAATGAGCAGTTCTTC.

The gene calls are TRBV18 and TRBJ2-1; TRBD1 might be the D (5 bases). Germline loops: CDR1 KGHSH, CDR2 LQKENI. This CDR3 spans 12 amino acids. The V end lost 3 bases, the J end lost 8 bases, and 8 bases lay between the germline ends. The CDR3 nucleotides read TGTGCCAGCTCACCCAGGGTTGATGAGCAGTTCTTC. Amino acid sequence: CASSPRVDEQFF.

V and J are TRBV10-3 and TRBJ2-7; unclear D gene. V was trimmed by 3 bases and J by 0 bases, leaving 15 bases between them. CDR1 is ENHRY and CDR2 is SYGVKD in the germline V gene. CDR3 length equals 16 residues. The CDR3 DNA is TGTGCCATCAGTGAAAACTTCCTGACGAGCTCCTACGAGCAGTACTTC. It codes for CAISENFLTSSYEQYF.